This entry lists 21 T cell receptor beta chains sequenced from one sample in a study of blood T cell repertoires in COVID-19. Profiled with immunoSEQ multiplex PCR; TCRdb holds only in-frame clones, not every one. The table has more than 45,000 clones, 85% seen once. Sequenced input: peripheral blood. Receptor source: a man aged 40-55 years with active COVID-19.

V gene TRBV29-1 combines with J gene TRBJ2-3; 9 bases agree with TRBD2. There are 15 residues in the CDR3. Unmatched junction bases numbered 10, after V lost 5 bases and J lost 4 bases. Germline V gene lookup returns CDR1 SQVTM and CDR2 ANQGSEA. Here the CDR3 DNA reads TGCAGCGTTACGCGGGAGGGCCAAAGGGCAGATACGCAGTATTTT. It specifies CSVTREGQRADTQYF.

J is TRBJ2-7 and V is TRBV2, with D uncertain. Germline CDR1 is SNHLY and CDR2 is FYNNEI. This CDR3 has 14 amino acids. Trimming left V 6 bases short and J 3 bases short, with 15 bases between. The CDR3: CASRARLRVYEQYF. Here the CDR3 DNA reads TGTGCCAGCAGGGCCCGGCTACGGGTCTACGAGCAGTACTTC.

This clone is a singleton in its sample. The chain couples TRBV10-1 to TRBJ2-1, with 8 bases aligning to TRBD2. The CDR3 spans 17 residues. Trimming cost V 0 bases and J 4 bases; bases outside gene matches: 8. Per germline, CDR1 WNHNN and CDR2 SYGVQD (reference sequence). This CDR3 reads CASSESTRLARYNEQFF. Written as DNA, the CDR3 is TGCGCCAGCAGTGAGTCTACTCGACTAGCGCGGTACAATGAGCAGTTCTTC.

The chain has TRBV5-4 and TRBJ2-5; 7 bases match TRBD2. The germline V gene encodes CDR1 SGHNT and CDR2 YYREEE (reference sequence). The CDR3 has 14 amino acids. With 5 bases clipped from V and 1 base from J, the junction kept 5 bases outside the gene matches. CDR3 bases: TGTGCCAGCAGAGTCGGGGGGACCCAAGAGACCCAGTACTTC. This encodes CASRVGGTQETQYF. Full variable domain (outside the CDR3, taken from reference TRBV5-4 and TRBJ2-5): ETGVTQSPTHLIKTRGQQVTLRCSSQSGHNTVSWYQQALGQGPQFIFQYYREEENGRGNFPPRFSGLQFPNYSSELNVNALELDDSALYLCASRVGGTQETQYFGPGTRLLVL.

The J gene is TRBJ2-1, the V gene TRBV2; TRBD1 might be the D (6 bases). The V end was cut by 3 bases, the J end by 6 bases, with 12 bases between. The CDR3 length is 14 residues. Germline V gene data show CDR1 as SNHLY and CDR2 as FYNNEI. CDR3 coding DNA: TGTGCCAGCAGTGAGAGGACAGTTTCCAATGAGCAGTTCTTC. This encodes CASSERTVSNEQFF.

A single count supports this clone. The gene calls are TRBV6-4 and TRBJ2-5; no clear D gene. The CDR3 length is 14 residues. CDR1 is MRHNA, CDR2 SNTAGT, per germline. With 4 bases removed from V and 7 bases from J, the gap between germline ends came to 16 bases. The CDR3 region has the DNA TGTGCCAGCAGTGTGGGCTGGCAAAGTGGGACCCAGTACTTC. Protein product: CASSVGWQSGTQYF.

The chain has TRBV5-5 and TRBJ1-1; D is perhaps TRBD1 (6 bases). Trimming removed 2 bases from V and 0 bases from J, with 11 bases in between. The CDR3 loop spans 15 amino acids. Germline V gene data show CDR1 as SGHKS and CDR2 as YYEKEE (reference sequence). In DNA, the CDR3 is TGTGCCAGCAGCTTTAGGACAGCGATGAACACTGAAGCTTTCTTT. It specifies CASSFRTAMNTEAFF.

The rearrangement joins TRBV30 to TRBJ2-2; the D is unclear. Germline V gives CDR1 GTSNPN, CDR2 SVGIG (reference sequence). The V and J ends lost 2 bases and 0 bases respectively, with 19 bases between them. The CDR3 loop spans 18 amino acids. The CDR3 sequence: CAWSPYSSLPSNTGELFF. CDR3 nucleotides: TGTGCCTGGAGTCCCTACTCATCCCTCCCTTCGAACACCGGGGAGCTGTTTTTT.

CDR3 bases: TGTGCCAGTAGGAACAGGGGTCGCCAAGAGACCCAGTACTTC. This gives the protein CASRNRGRQETQYF. The chain carries TRBV19 and TRBJ2-5; 7 bases agree with TRBD1. The CDR3 extends over 14 amino acids. Germline trimming cut 6 bases from V and 1 base from J; bases unmatched to any gene: 5. Germline V gene lookup returns CDR1 LNHDA and CDR2 SQIVND (reference sequence).

This chain joins TRBV3-1 (or the pseudogene TRBV3-2) and TRBJ2-1; D ambiguous. Germline-derived CDR1 and CDR2 are LGHDT and YNNKEL (reference sequence). CDR3 length: 13 amino acids. V was clipped by 2 bases and J by 9 bases, with 11 bases between them. The CDR3 is CASSQSDNGEQFF. The CDR3, as DNA: TGTGCCAGCAGCCAAAGTGACAACGGTGAGCAGTTCTTC.

This clone occurred many times. The J gene is TRBJ2-1, the V gene TRBV27; 8 bases agree with TRBD1. CDR3 length: 14 residues. Germline CDR1 MNHEY, CDR2 SMNVEV (reference sequence). V lost 3 bases to trimming and J lost 8 bases; unmatched junction nucleotides: 6. The CDR3 coding sequence is TGTGCCAGCAGTTTCTTTGACAGGGGCCATGAGCAGTTCTTC. Its protein is CASSFFDRGHEQFF.

In its sample, this clone was seen a few times. The chain is built from TRBV5-1 and TRBJ2-7; D remains ambiguous. With 0 bases removed from V and 0 bases from J, the gap between germline ends came to 4 bases. Per germline, CDR1 SGHRS and CDR2 YFSETQ. The CDR3 contains 13 residues. CDR3 DNA sequence: TGCGCCAGCAGCTTGGGGAGCTCCTACGAGCAGTACTTC. Its protein product is CASSLGSSYEQYF.

The V gene is TRBV9, the J gene TRBJ1-5; the match to TRBD1 covers 7 bases. This CDR3 has 15 amino acids. Germline lookup yields CDR1 SGDLS and CDR2 YYNGEE. V lost 0 bases to trimming and J lost 7 bases; unmatched junction nucleotides: 7. The CDR3 sequence: CASSVDAGGGQPQHF. CDR3 DNA sequence: TGTGCCAGCAGCGTAGACGCAGGGGGTGGGCAGCCCCAGCATTTT.

The chain joins TRBV9 to TRBJ2-7, with D possibly TRBD1 on 5 matching bases. CDR3 size: 12 residues. The germline gives CDR1 SGDLS, CDR2 YYNGEE. The V end lost 4 bases, the J end lost 6 bases, and 11 bases lay between the germline ends. The CDR3 protein is CASSRTQGEQYF. In nucleotides, the CDR3 is TGTGCCAGCAGCCGTACTCAGGGCGAGCAGTACTTC. The full variable domain, completed using reference TRBV9 and TRBJ2-7, is DSGVTQTPKHLITATGQRVTLRCSPRSGDLSVYWYQQSLDQGLQFLIQYYNGEERAKGNILERFSAQQFPDLHSELNLSSLELGDSALYFCASSRTQGEQYFGPGTRLTVT.

The V gene is TRBV11-2, the J gene TRBJ2-7; tentative D call: TRBD2 (5 bases). Per germline, CDR1 SGHAT and CDR2 FQNNGV. CDR3 length: 13 residues. V lost 7 bases and J 4 bases, leaving 14 bases between the germline ends. CDR3 protein: CASTRGFAYEQYF. As DNA, the CDR3 is TGTGCCAGCACCCGAGGGTTCGCATACGAGCAGTACTTC.

This clone was recorded only once. The V call is TRBV19, the J call TRBJ1-5; TRBD1 agrees at 8 bases. Germline V gives CDR1 LNHDA, CDR2 SQIVND (reference sequence). The CDR3 is 16 amino acids. With 3 bases clipped from V and 5 bases from J, the junction kept 9 bases outside the gene matches. The CDR3 is CASSIDRGLAHQPQHF. DNA for the CDR3: TGTGCCAGTAGTATTGACAGGGGCTTAGCCCATCAGCCCCAGCATTTT.

This chain connects TRBV11-2 to TRBJ2-1, with 13 bases that match TRBD2. CDR3 length equals 16 residues. Trimming at V came to 5 bases and at J to 5 bases, leaving 6 bases not matched to a gene. Germline V CDR1 and CDR2: SGHAT, FQNNGV. The CDR3 nucleotides are TGTGCCAGCAGCCCCAGACTAGCGGGAGGTCACAATGAGCAGTTCTTC. Protein: CASSPRLAGGHNEQFF. Together with reference TRBV11-2 and TRBJ2-1, the CDR3 gives the full variable domain: EAGVAQSPRYKIIEKRQSVAFWCNPISGHATLYWYQQILGQGPKLLIQFQNNGVVDDSQLPKDRFSAERLKGVDSTLKIQPAKLEDSAVYLCASSPRLAGGHNEQFFGPGTRLTVL.

The chain combines TRBV7-9 with TRBJ2-3; 10 bases are shared with TRBD2. Looked up from germline, CDR1 is SEHNR and CDR2 is FQNEAQ (reference sequence). V dropped 3 bases and J dropped 5; count of bases not matched to a gene: 2. The CDR3 extends over 14 amino acids. CDR3 coding DNA: TGTGCCAGCAGCTTTTCTAGCGGGGGAGATACGCAGTATTTT. Translated: CASSFSSGGDTQYF.

The chain combines TRBV9 with TRBJ2-7; 7 bases are a match to TRBD1. Germline CDR1 is SGDLS and CDR2 is YYNGEE. Trimming removed 3 bases from V and 0 bases from J; junction bases left unmatched: 3. The CDR3 is made up of 14 amino acids. Written as DNA, the CDR3 is TGTGCCAGCAGCGGAGGGACAGACTCCTACGAGCAGTACTTC. Amino acids: CASSGGTDSYEQYF. The complete variable domain, with remaining parts taken from reference TRBV9 and TRBJ2-7, reads DSGVTQTPKHLITATGQRVTLRCSPRSGDLSVYWYQQSLDQGLQFLIQYYNGEERAKGNILERFSAQQFPDLHSELNLSSLELGDSALYFCASSGGTDSYEQYFGPGTRLTVT.

This rearrangement joins TRBV19 to TRBJ1-6, with TRBD1 matching 11 bases. Germline V gene lookup returns CDR1 LNHDA and CDR2 SQIVND (reference sequence). This CDR3 has 14 residues. Unmatched junction bases numbered 4, after V lost 7 bases and J lost 8 bases. The CDR3 reads CASTGTGGYSPLHF. CDR3 nucleotides: TGTGCCAGTACTGGGACAGGGGGTTATTCACCCCTCCACTTT.

The rearrangement links TRBV29-1 to TRBJ1-1; maybe TRBD1 (5 bases). CDR3 length: 12 amino acids. The V and J ends lost 4 bases and 3 bases respectively, with 9 bases between them. Germline V gene data show CDR1 as SQVTM and CDR2 as ANQGSEA. The CDR3 bases are TGCAGCGTTGGGCAGGGCGACACTGAAGCTTTCTTT. The encoded protein is CSVGQGDTEAFF. Looking up the rest from reference TRBV29-1 and TRBJ1-1 gives the full variable domain: SAVISQKPSRDICQRGTSLTIQCQVDSQVTMMFWYRQQPGQSLTLIATANQGSEATYESGFVIDKFPISRPNLTFSTLTVSNMSPEDSSIYLCSVGQGDTEAFFGQGTRLTVV.